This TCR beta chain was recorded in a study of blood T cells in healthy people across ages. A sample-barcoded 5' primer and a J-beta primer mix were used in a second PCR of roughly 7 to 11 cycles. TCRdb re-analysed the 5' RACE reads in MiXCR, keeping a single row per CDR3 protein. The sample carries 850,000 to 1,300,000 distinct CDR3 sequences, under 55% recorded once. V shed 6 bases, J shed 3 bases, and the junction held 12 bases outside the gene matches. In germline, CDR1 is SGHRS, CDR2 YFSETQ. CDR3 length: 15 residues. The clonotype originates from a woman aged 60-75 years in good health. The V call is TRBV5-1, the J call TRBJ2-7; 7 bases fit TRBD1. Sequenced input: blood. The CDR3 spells CASNRATGSYYEQYF. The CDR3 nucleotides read TGCGCCAGCAACCGGGCGACAGGGTCCTACTACGAGCAGTACTTC.